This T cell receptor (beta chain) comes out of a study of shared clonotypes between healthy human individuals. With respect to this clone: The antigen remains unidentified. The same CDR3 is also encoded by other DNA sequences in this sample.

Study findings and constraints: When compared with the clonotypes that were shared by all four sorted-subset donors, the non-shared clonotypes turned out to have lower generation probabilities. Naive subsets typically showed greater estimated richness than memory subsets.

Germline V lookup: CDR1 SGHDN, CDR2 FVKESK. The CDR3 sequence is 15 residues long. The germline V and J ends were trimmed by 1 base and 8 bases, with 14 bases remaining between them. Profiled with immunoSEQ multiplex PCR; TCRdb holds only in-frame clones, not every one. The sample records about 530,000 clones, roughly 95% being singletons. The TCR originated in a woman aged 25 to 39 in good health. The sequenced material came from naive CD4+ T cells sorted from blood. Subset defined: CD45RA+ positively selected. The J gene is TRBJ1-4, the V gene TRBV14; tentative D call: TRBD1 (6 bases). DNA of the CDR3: TGTGCCAGCAGCCAAGTTGCAGGGGCCGGAGAAAAACTGTTTTTT. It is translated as CASSQVAGAGEKLFF.